The present entry profiles one TCR beta chain with its context. Its antigen is undetermined. The sample is drawn from a study of T cell responses to AZD1222 COVID-19 vaccine. General observations from the study: In a largely white British group with more females than males, clonal diversity was possibly underestimated. Regions 160-218 and 743-854 held dominance among vaccine-associated CD4 TCRs, which spanned spike.

Sequenced by immunoSEQ multiplex PCR; TCRdb stores in-frame clones only, minus some. The sample has 77,000 or so clones; about 91% are singletons. Germline-derived CDR1 and CDR2 are MNHEY and SMNVEV (reference sequence). CDR3 length equals 16 residues. Trimming removed 6 bases from V and 1 base from J, with 16 bases in between. This TCR came from an adult in good health. V is TRBV27 and J is TRBJ1-5; a possible D gene is TRBD1 (5 bases). The specimen comprised peripheral blood, sampled on day 0 of AZD1222 vaccination. As DNA, the CDR3 is TGTGCCAGCAGGACACTGGGGGGTGAAAGCAATCAGCCCCAGCATTTT. Translating it yields CASRTLGGESNQPQHF.